This entry lists 7 T cell receptor beta chains sequenced from one sample in a study of beta chain features in type 1 diabetes. Isolated RNA was reverse transcribed in full, so expressed TCRB transcripts were sequenced. Sequencing was performed with immunoSEQ multiplex PCR; in TCRdb, only in-frame clones are kept and a portion is missing. The sample has approximately 27,000 clones, 40% to 60% seen once. Overall study findings and caveats: When Type 1 diabetes patients were examined, their TCRB CDR3s proved moderately but significantly shorter in all four CD4+ subsets.

No cognate antigen is known for these TCRs. Sample: stem cell memory CD4+ T cells from blood. All receptors derive from a man aged 25 to 40 with type 1 diabetes.

The CDR3 sequence: CASSLEGNSNQPQHF. The CDR3 coding sequence is TGCGCCAGCAGCTTGGAGGGGAATAGCAATCAGCCCCAGCATTTT. The chain is built from TRBV5-1 and TRBJ1-5; weak D call: TRBD1 (5 bases). CDR1 is SGHRS and CDR2 is YFSETQ in the germline V gene. V was pared by 0 bases and J by 0 bases, with 7 bases between. CDR3 length: 15 amino acids.

The rearrangement uses TRBV5-4 and TRBJ1-2, with D perhaps matching TRBD1 (5 bases). This CDR3 has 13 amino acids. CDR1 is SGHNT, CDR2 YYREEE, per germline (reference sequence). The V gene lost 4 bases and the J gene lost 2 bases, with 9 bases spanning the gap. CDR3 residues: CASSPDRNYGYTF. Written as DNA, the CDR3 is TGTGCCAGCAGCCCCGACAGAAACTATGGCTACACCTTC.

CDR3 DNA sequence: TGCGCCAGCAGCGGAAGACAGGGACGTAGCACAGATACGCAGTATTTT. Translated, it gives CASSGRQGRSTDTQYF. The V gene is TRBV5-1, the J gene TRBJ2-3; 7 bases line up with TRBD1. V gave up 4 bases and J gave up 0 bases; unmatched junction bases: 8. CDR3 length: 16 amino acids. Germline CDR1 SGHRS, CDR2 YFSETQ. Looking up the rest from reference TRBV5-1 and TRBJ2-3 gives the full variable domain: KAGVTQTPRYLIKTRGQQVTLSCSPISGHRSVSWYQQTPGQGLQFLFEYFSETQRNKGNFPGRFSGRQFSNSRSEMNVSTLELGDSALYLCASSGRQGRSTDTQYFGPGTRLTVL.

This rearrangement joins TRBV10-3 to TRBJ2-3, with 10 positions matching TRBD2. With 4 bases clipped from V and 2 bases from J, the junction kept 3 bases outside the gene matches. The CDR3 is made up of 15 amino acids. CDR1 and CDR2 (germline): ENHRY, SYGVKD. This CDR3 reads CAISASGGPTDTQYF. The CDR3 coding sequence is TGTGCCATCAGTGCTAGCGGGGGACCCACAGATACGCAGTATTTT.

The rearrangement joins TRBV9 to TRBJ1-2, with 7 positions matching TRBD1. This CDR3 is 17 amino acids long. V lost 0 bases, J lost 1 base, and 9 bases stayed unmatched. Per germline, CDR1 SGDLS and CDR2 YYNGEE. The CDR3: CASSVAAEGAGNYGYTF. In DNA form, the CDR3 reads TGTGCCAGCAGCGTAGCGGCGGAGGGGGCGGGTAACTATGGCTACACCTTC.

V gene TRBV6-5 combines with J gene TRBJ1-1; D call uncertain. From germline, CDR1 is MNHEY and CDR2 SVGAGI. The CDR3 sequence is 16 residues long. The V gene lost 0 bases and the J gene lost 2 bases, with 13 bases spanning the gap. The CDR3 DNA sequence: TGTGCCAGCAGTTACTCGATGGGCGACGGTAACACTGAAGCTTTCTTT. This sequence encodes CASSYSMGDGNTEAFF.

Only a few counts were recorded for this clone. The genes are TRBV6-4 and TRBJ1-1; 7 bases match TRBD1. V lost 4 bases to trimming and J lost 3 bases; unmatched junction nucleotides: 2. Germline V CDR1 and CDR2: MRHNA, SNTAGT. The CDR3 is 13 residues long. CDR3 sequence reads: CASSADRDTEAFF. The CDR3 bases are TGTGCCAGCAGTGCCGACAGGGACACTGAAGCTTTCTTT.